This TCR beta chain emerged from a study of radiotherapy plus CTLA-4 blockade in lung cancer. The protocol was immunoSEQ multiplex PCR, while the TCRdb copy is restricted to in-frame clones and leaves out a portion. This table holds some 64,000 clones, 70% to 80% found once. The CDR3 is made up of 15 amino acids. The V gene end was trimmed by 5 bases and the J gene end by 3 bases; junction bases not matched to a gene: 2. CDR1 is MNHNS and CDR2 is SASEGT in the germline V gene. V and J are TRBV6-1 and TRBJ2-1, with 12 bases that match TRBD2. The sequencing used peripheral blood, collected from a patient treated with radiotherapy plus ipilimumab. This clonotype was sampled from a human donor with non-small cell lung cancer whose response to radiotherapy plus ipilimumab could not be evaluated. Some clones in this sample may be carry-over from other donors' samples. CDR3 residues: CASSTTSGGYNEQFF. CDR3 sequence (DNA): TGTGCCAGCAGTACGACTAGCGGGGGCTACAATGAGCAGTTCTTC.